Ten or more counts support the clone carrying this T cell receptor (beta chain). This record comes from a study of T cells after posttransplantation cyclophosphamide. Clones were read by immunoSEQ multiplex PCR, and TCRdb kept only the in-frame ones, dropping some. The profile covers about 38,000 clones, none occurring a single time. Germline loops: CDR1 MRHNA, CDR2 SNTAGT. CDR3 length: 16 amino acids. Germline trimming cut 0 bases from V and 2 bases from J; bases unmatched to any gene: 7. The chain couples TRBV6-4 to TRBJ2-7; 7 positions agree with TRBD2. The sequenced material came from PBMCs. This clonotype originated in a man aged 50-59 years in good health, CMV-negative, and a related stem cell transplant donor. CDR3 in DNA: TGTGCCAGCAGTGACTCCGGGGGGAGGAACCCCTACGAGCAGTACTTC. Its protein is CASSDSGGRNPYEQYF.